This TCR beta chain originates from a study of cytomegalovirus exposure and HLA in healthy donors. Study results and caveats: Among TCR beta chains of equal frequency, HLA-associated ones were more clonally expanded in a later analysis. Most TCR sequences were uncommon, yet certain public TCRs appeared in many donors. An analysis done earlier found most TCR beta V segments productive about 87% or about 30% of the time.

Nominal health characterized the donors when sampled, though unrecorded immune exposures were likely. This clone was detected only once. The antigen is unknown. Per germline, CDR1 MNHEY and CDR2 SVGAGI. CDR3 length: 15 residues. The germline V and J ends were trimmed by 9 bases and 0 bases, with 17 bases remaining between them. The PCR ran on 60 Vbeta and 13 Jbeta primers. Some clones are missing from TCRdb's copy, which holds only in-frame ones; the method was immunoSEQ multiplex PCR. The repertoire holds 200,000 or so clones, with about nine tenths as singletons. Sequencing used PBMCs. The genes are TRBV6-5 and TRBJ1-1; tentative D call: TRBD1 (6 bases). This TCR was sampled from a man under 40 in good health and CMV-seronegative. This CDR3 reads CASSLGGGMNTEAFF. As DNA, the CDR3 is TGTGCCAGTTCCTTGGGGGGGGGCATGAACACTGAAGCTTTCTTT.